Given below is one T cell receptor beta chain in context. This entry belongs to a study of blood T cell repertoires in COVID-19. The germline V gene encodes CDR1 LGHNA and CDR2 YSLEER. The V gene lost 8 bases and the J gene lost 5 bases, with 15 bases spanning the gap. The CDR3 runs 13 residues. In the authors' methods: Amplification from reference gene primers served as the basis for estimated nucleated cell counts. Sequencing was performed with immunoSEQ multiplex PCR; in TCRdb, only in-frame clones are kept and a portion is missing. V and J calls plus clone size are reproduced from that table; the DNA served to infer D and trimming. The table has 250,000 or so clones, around 89% seen once.

Sequenced material: peripheral blood. The TCR originated in an older woman with COVID-19, enrolled during active disease. This rearrangement joins TRBV4-3 to TRBJ1-1; D is unresolved. The CDR3 loop is CASGLRVGTEAFF. The CDR3 bases are TGCGCCAGCGGACTACGGGTAGGGACTGAAGCTTTCTTT.